The 5 T cell receptor beta chains reported below all come from one sample, sequenced in a study of T-cell memory formation after mild COVID-19. TCRdb fed the 5' RACE reads into MiXCR, producing one record per CDR3 protein. The sample shows 250,000 to 300,000 distinct CDR3 sequences, roughly 17% of them seen only once. Sequenced material: PBMCs or a T cell subset sorted from them (not recorded which). The receptors were sampled from a young man who had mild COVID-19 (a few samples of this study predate the infection). Cell type and time point are not known.

The V gene is TRBV5-5, the J gene TRBJ1-4; possibly TRBD1 for D (6 bases). V gave up 3 bases and J gave up 3 bases, with 12 bases separating them. The CDR3 extends over 15 amino acids. Germline assignment: CDR1 SGHKS and CDR2 YYEKEE (reference sequence). The DNA of the CDR3 is TGTGCCAGCAGCTCTCCGGGACACTCTAATGAAAAACTGTTTTTT. It is translated as CASSSPGHSNEKLFF.

The chain uses TRBV9 and TRBJ2-3; D is uncertain. The ends were cut back, 0 bases at V and 0 bases at J, with 8 bases in the middle. Germline lookup yields CDR1 SGDLS and CDR2 YYNGEE. The CDR3 runs 15 residues. The CDR3 sequence is CASSVAASSTDTQYF. The CDR3 coding sequence is TGTGCCAGCAGCGTAGCGGCTTCTAGCACAGATACGCAGTATTTT.

The chain recombines TRBV12-5 with TRBJ2-5; no clear D. From germline, CDR1 is LGHNT and CDR2 FRNRAP. The CDR3 is 13 amino acids. V lost 7 bases, J lost 2 bases, and 11 bases lay in between. The CDR3 DNA follows: TGTGCTAGTGCCAAAACAGTACAAGAGACCCAGTACTTC. Protein sequence: CASAKTVQETQYF.

This clonotype occurred a few times. CDR3 sequence: CASLGGTNEQFF. The CDR3 coding sequence is TGTGCCAGTCTCGGGGGGACAAATGAGCAGTTCTTC. The chain recombines TRBV6-2 or TRBV6-3 with TRBJ2-1; TRBD2 is a possible D gene (7 bases). V was shortened by 9 bases and J by 7 bases, with 13 bases between the two germline ends. Germline V gene sequence: CDR1 MNHEY, CDR2 SVGEGT. CDR3 length: 12 amino acids.

This clonotype came up a few times. The chain joins TRBV6-5 to TRBJ2-1; no reliable D call. Per germline, CDR1 MNHEY and CDR2 SVGAGI. The CDR3 runs 11 residues. The germline V and J ends were trimmed by 6 bases and 6 bases, with 6 bases remaining between them. CDR3 sequence (DNA): TGTGCCAGCAGGTCTGGCAATGAGCAGTTCTTC. Translated, it gives CASRSGNEQFF.